The 15 T cell receptor beta chains below come from one sample, sequenced in a study of tumor-infiltrating lymphocytes in oesophageal squamous cell carcinoma. A single record per CDR3 protein comes from TCRdb applying MiXCR to the PCR reads. This sample carries some 14,000 distinct CDR3 sequences, approximately 50% of them seen once, and the ten largest clones take about a third. The sequenced material came from esophageal tumor tissue. These receptors were collected from a male donor with esophageal squamous cell carcinoma.

V is TRBV6-6 and J is TRBJ1-2, with 10 bases identical to TRBD1. Germline V gene data show CDR1 as MNHNY and CDR2 as SVGAGI (reference sequence). The CDR3 runs to 19 residues. V lost 4 bases to trimming and J lost 0 bases; unmatched junction nucleotides: 14. This CDR3 is CASSSSTGGTYHPNYGYTF. The CDR3 DNA reads as TGTGCCAGCAGTTCCTCGACAGGGGGCACGTACCACCCTAACTATGGCTACACCTTC.

This chain uses TRBV6-1 with TRBJ2-5; D is unresolved. TRBJ2-6 explains the end of the DNA better; the J call may be wrong. The CDR3 loop spans 13 amino acids. Germline assignment: CDR1 MNHNS and CDR2 SASEGT. In nucleotides, the CDR3 is TGTGCCAGCGTGTACTCTGGGGCCAACGTCCTGACTTTC. It translates to CASVYSGANVLTF.

This clonotype was found a few times. It is likely a read error, because the conserved phenylalanine at the end of the CDR3 is missing. The DNA is left out, because the CDR3 cannot be placed on it with certainty; the CDR3 is given as TCRdb lists it. This rearrangement joins TRBV7-2 to TRBJ2-1; TRBD2 reflects the table's D call only, with no check against the DNA. 8 amino acids form the CDR3, both terminal residues included. Germline V lookup: CDR1 SGHTA, CDR2 FQGNSA. CDR3 sequence: CASSLGAG.

V and J are TRBV11-1 and TRBJ2-5; TRBD2 matches at 8 bases. The CDR3 is made up of 18 amino acids. Trimming cost V 3 bases and J 11 bases; bases outside gene matches: 23. Germline loops: CDR1 SGHAT, CDR2 FQDESV (reference sequence). CDR3: CASSFRGLRGGSYNEQYF. CDR3 DNA sequence: TGTGCCAGCAGCTTTAGGGGGTTGCGCGGGGGGTCCTACAATGAGCAGTACTTC.

This clonotype showed up many times. The genes are TRBV7-2 and TRBJ2-7; D unclear. Trimming removed 7 bases from V and 2 bases from J, with 12 bases in between. The CDR3 sequence is 13 residues long. The germline CDR1 and CDR2 sequences are SGHTA and FQGNSA. The CDR3 DNA follows: TGTGCCAGCACCCGATCAAGGACCTACGAGCAGTACTTC. It encodes CASTRSRTYEQYF.

This clonotype was picked up a small number of times. The junction and the germline gene differ at one end; a read error may be behind it. V is TRBV7-6 and J is TRBJ2-5; D is uncertain. Germline assignment: CDR1 SGHVS and CDR2 FNYEAQ. This CDR3 has 15 residues. CDR3 in amino acids: CASSSRGSPPETQYF. The DNA for the CDR3 is TGTGCTAGCAGCTCCCGCGGTAGCCCACCCGAGACCCAGTACTTC.

This chain connects TRBV7-2 to TRBJ2-1; TRBD2 aligns across 13 bases. Looked up from germline, CDR1 is SGHTA and CDR2 is FQGNSA. This CDR3 comprises 16 residues. Losses at the gene ends were 3 bases for V and 6 bases for J; bases not matched to a gene: 5. This CDR3 is CASSLKLAGGFNEQFF. The CDR3 bases are TGTGCCAGCAGCTTGAAACTAGCGGGAGGGTTCAATGAGCAGTTCTTC.

This sequence joins TRBV28 and TRBJ2-7, with TRBD2 matching 7 bases. Germline-derived CDR1 and CDR2 are MDHEN and SYDVKM. V lost 5 bases and J lost 7; bases outside the gene matches: 11. The CDR3 extends over 14 amino acids. This CDR3 is CASSTVRGGREQYF. In DNA form, the CDR3 reads TGTGCCAGCAGTACGGTAAGGGGCGGGAGAGAGCAGTACTTC.

Ten or more counts support this clonotype. This sequence joins TRBV5-6 and TRBJ1-1; D is undetermined. This CDR3 is built from 13 residues. Germline CDR1 is SGHDT and CDR2 is YYEEEE. The V end was cut by 2 bases, the J end by 10 bases, with 15 bases between. CDR3: CASSLDLQEGAFF. The CDR3 DNA reads TGTGCCAGCAGCTTAGATTTGCAGGAGGGAGCTTTCTTT.

This clonotype was recorded at least ten times. The chain combines TRBV27 with TRBJ2-4; 11 nucleotides agree with TRBD1. Matching the DNA end better, TRBJ2-7 makes the J call doubtful. Germline CDR1 MNHEY, CDR2 SMNVEV (reference sequence). The CDR3 is 15 amino acids. The CDR3 protein is CASRSGTGGSYEQYF. CDR3 in DNA: TGTGCCAGCAGATCCGGGACAGGGGGCTCCTACGAGCAGTACTTC.

The chain recombines TRBV7-2 with TRBJ1-2; D is uncertain. From germline, CDR1 is SGHTA and CDR2 FQGNSA. This CDR3 is built from 12 residues. This CDR3 reads CASAESNYGYTF. The CDR3 nucleotides are TGTGCTAGCGCGGAGTCGAACTATGGCTACACCTTC.

The chain couples TRBV7-2 to TRBJ2-4, with 12 bases that match TRBD2. Germline V gives CDR1 SGHTA, CDR2 FQGNSA. V lost 2 bases, J lost 13 bases, and 6 bases stayed unmatched. The CDR3 contains 14 residues. The CDR3 region is CASSLSLAGGEQYF. In DNA form, the CDR3 reads TGTGCCAGCAGCTTATCACTAGCGGGAGGTGAGCAGTACTTC.

The genes are TRBV6-1 and TRBJ2-5; TRBD2 matches 12 bases. This CDR3 contains 15 residues. The ends lost 5 bases at V and 11 bases at J; junction bases unmatched: 12. CDR1 is MNHNS, CDR2 SASEGT, per germline. Here the CDR3 reads CASSRPSGRANEQYF. CDR3 nucleotides: TGTGCCAGCAGTCGCCCTAGCGGGAGGGCCAATGAGCAGTACTTC.

The gene calls are TRBV10-1 and TRBJ2-3, with D uncertain. The CDR3 length is 13 residues. Germline CDR1 reads WNHNN; CDR2 reads SYGVQD (reference sequence). V lost 6 bases and J 3 bases, leaving 10 bases between the germline ends. The CDR3 loop is CASRDSRTDTQYF. CDR3 DNA: TGCGCCAGCAGAGACTCGAGAACAGATACGCAGTATTTT.

CDR3 DNA sequence: TGTGCCAGCAGCAGTGGGACAGGGCTAAATGAGCAGTACTTC. Translated: CASSSGTGLNEQYF. This sequence joins TRBV7-3 and TRBJ2-4, with 9 bases aligning to TRBD1. The V and J ends lost 5 bases and 13 bases, in that order; junction bases with no gene match: 12. Germline CDR1 is SGHTA and CDR2 is FQGTGA. The CDR3 is 14 amino acids.